Presented here are 16 T cell receptor beta chains from one specimen sequenced in a study of shared clonotypes between healthy human individuals. Sequenced by immunoSEQ multiplex PCR; TCRdb stores in-frame clones only, minus some. The table includes approximately 2,000,000 clones, 85% to 95% detected once. The sequenced sample was naive CD4+ T cells from PBMCs. The subset here: CD45RA+ positively selected. Receptor source: a man between 18 and 35 years old in good health. Some clones in this sample may be carry-over from other donors' samples.

This sequence joins TRBV6-6 and TRBJ2-3, with 9 bases that match TRBD2. From germline, CDR1 is MNHNY and CDR2 SVGAGI (reference sequence). The CDR3 spans 13 residues. V shed 0 bases, J shed 10 bases, and the junction held 2 bases outside the gene matches. CDR3 residues: CASSYSTSGSQYF. In DNA, the CDR3 is TGTGCCAGCAGTTACTCGACTAGCGGTTCGCAGTATTTT.

J is TRBJ1-1 and V is TRBV9, with 10 nucleotides matching TRBD1. This CDR3 region has 14 residues. Germline CDR1 is SGDLS and CDR2 is YYNGEE. The V and J ends lost 3 bases and 1 base, in that order; junction bases with no gene match: 0. The CDR3 DNA follows: TGTGCCAGCAGCGGGGACAGGGGGAACACTGAAGCTTTCTTT. Residues: CASSGDRGNTEAFF.

This rearrangement joins TRBV5-4 to TRBJ2-5, with 9 nucleotides matching TRBD1. The ends lost 4 bases at V and 5 bases at J; junction bases unmatched: 6. Germline CDR1 reads SGHNT; CDR2 reads YYREEE (reference sequence). The CDR3 consists of 14 residues. CDR3 nucleotide sequence: TGTGCCAGCAGCCGACAGGGGGACAGTGAGACCCAGTACTTC. Amino acids: CASSRQGDSETQYF.

This chain links TRBV6-6 with TRBJ2-7; tentatively, D is TRBD1 (6 bases). Germline CDR1 reads MNHNY; CDR2 reads SVGAGI (reference sequence). The V end was cut by 2 bases, the J end by 3 bases, with 14 bases between. The CDR3 is made up of 15 amino acids. CDR3 loop: CASSYTGTPSYEQYF. The CDR3 DNA reads TGTGCCAGCAGTTACACCGGGACACCGAGCTACGAGCAGTACTTC.

The CDR3, as DNA: TGTGCCAGCAGCCCGAGAGGTCGGGGGGGCGAGGACTATGGCTACACCTTC. Encoded protein: CASSPRGRGGEDYGYTF. The chain recombines TRBV9 with TRBJ1-2, with D maybe TRBD1 (6 bases). Germline V gives CDR1 SGDLS, CDR2 YYNGEE. The CDR3 extends over 17 amino acids. V was pared by 4 bases and J by 3 bases, with 22 bases between.

The rearrangement uses TRBV29-1 and TRBJ2-5; a weak D match, TRBD2 (6 bases). Germline V gene sequence: CDR1 SQVTM, CDR2 ANQGSEA. Trimming removed 7 bases from V and 11 bases from J, with 17 bases in between. The CDR3 loop spans 11 amino acids. The CDR3 region is CSAGGYEEQYF. As DNA, the CDR3 is TGCAGCGCCGGGGGTTATGAGGAGCAGTACTTC.

The chain uses TRBV5-4 and TRBJ1-1, with no clear D. The CDR3 contains 14 residues. V dropped 0 bases and J dropped 1 base, with 7 bases sitting between them. The V gene's germline CDR1 is SGHNT and CDR2 YYREEE (reference sequence). CDR3 coding DNA: TGTGCCAGCAGCTTGGCCCACAGGAACACTGAAGCTTTCTTT. Protein product: CASSLAHRNTEAFF. The whole variable domain, remainder taken from reference TRBV5-4 and TRBJ1-1, is ETGVTQSPTHLIKTRGQQVTLRCSSQSGHNTVSWYQQALGQGPQFIFQYYREEENGRGNFPPRFSGLQFPNYSSELNVNALELDDSALYLCASSLAHRNTEAFFGQGTRLTVV.

The chain has TRBV4-2 and TRBJ2-1; 10 bases line up with TRBD1. The V segment lost 0 bases and the J segment 3 bases; nucleotides outside the gene matches: 8. The CDR3 totals 18 residues. Looked up from germline, CDR1 is LGHNA and CDR2 is YNFKEQ. The CDR3 region is CASSQDFSGTGVYNEQFF. CDR3 DNA: TGTGCCAGCAGCCAAGATTTCTCCGGGACAGGGGTCTACAATGAGCAGTTCTTC.

V is TRBV15 and J is TRBJ2-7, with D perhaps TRBD1 (6 bases). Trimming removed 1 base from V and 9 bases from J, with 13 bases in between. CDR3 length: 13 residues. Germline V lookup: CDR1 LNHNV, CDR2 YYDKDF (reference sequence). The CDR3 loop reads CATSRVFQDRQYF. CDR3 bases: TGTGCCACCAGCAGAGTTTTCCAGGACAGGCAGTACTTC.

The rearrangement links TRBV4-2 to TRBJ2-7, with D possibly matching TRBD2 (5 bases). The ends were cut back, 0 bases at V and 3 bases at J, with 18 bases in the middle. Germline-derived CDR1 and CDR2 are LGHNA and YNFKEQ. This CDR3 is built from 17 residues. As DNA, the CDR3 is TGTGCCAGCAGCCAAGATCGCCGGACTCGCCAAAGCTACGAGCAGTACTTC. As protein: CASSQDRRTRQSYEQYF.

V and J are TRBV18 and TRBJ2-3; 9 bases match TRBD2. Germline values: CDR1 KGHSH, CDR2 LQKENI. V lost 6 bases to trimming and J lost 0 bases; unmatched junction nucleotides: 7. The CDR3 is 16 amino acids. This chain's CDR3 is CASSSTSGPSTDTQYF. The DNA for the CDR3 is TGTGCCAGCTCGTCGACTAGCGGACCTAGCACAGATACGCAGTATTTT. Together with reference TRBV18 and TRBJ2-3, the CDR3 gives the full variable domain: NAGVMQNPRHLVRRRGQEARLRCSPMKGHSHVYWYRQLPEEGLKFMVYLQKENIIDESGMPKERFSAEFPKEGPSILRIQQVVRGDSAAYFCASSSTSGPSTDTQYFGPGTRLTVL.

The CDR3 DNA reads TGTGCCAGCAGTTTGTCCGGGGTAAGCTCCTACGAGCAGTACTTC. This encodes CASSLSGVSSYEQYF. V usage is TRBV28 and J usage is TRBJ2-7; tentative D call: TRBD2 (5 bases). V was cut by 3 bases and J by 0 bases, with 12 bases left in between. The CDR3 spans 15 residues. The germline CDR1 and CDR2 sequences are MDHEN and SYDVKM.

The chain couples TRBV6-5 to TRBJ2-7, with D maybe TRBD2 (5 bases). CDR3 length: 12 amino acids. The germline V gene has CDR1 MNHEY and CDR2 SVGAGI. V dropped 4 bases and J dropped 9 bases, with 13 bases sitting between them. The DNA for the CDR3 is TGTGCCAGCAGTTCTGGCGGGTCGCTGCAGTACTTC. Translated: CASSSGGSLQYF.

The V call is TRBV19, the J call TRBJ2-2, with 12 bases fitting TRBD2. With 6 bases clipped from V and 5 bases from J, the junction kept 13 bases outside the gene matches. The CDR3 runs 18 residues. Per the germline V gene, CDR1 is LNHDA and CDR2 is SQIVND (reference sequence). CDR3 sequence reads: CASSSRTSGIRRTGELFF. CDR3 sequence (DNA): TGTGCCAGTAGCTCCCGGACTAGCGGGATAAGAAGGACCGGGGAGCTGTTTTTT.

In nucleotides, the CDR3 is TGTGCCAGCAGCTCGCTCCCAGGGGGCCTTTACAATGAGCAGTTCTTC. Translated: CASSSLPGGLYNEQFF. This chain connects TRBV7-6 to TRBJ2-1; 8 bases match TRBD1. The CDR3 has 16 residues. The germline gives CDR1 SGHVS, CDR2 FNYEAQ. Germline trimming cut 4 bases from V and 4 bases from J; bases unmatched to any gene: 9.

The table lists this clone with a few counts. The chain uses TRBV6-6 and TRBJ1-2; TRBD1 is a possible D gene (5 bases). Germline CDR1 is MNHNY and CDR2 is SVGAGI (reference sequence). The V gene lost 5 bases and the J gene lost 6 bases, with 13 bases spanning the gap. The CDR3 totals 13 residues. CDR3 loop: CASSPRWGDGYTF. The CDR3 DNA follows: TGTGCCAGCAGTCCGCGTTGGGGGGATGGCTACACCTTC.